These 3 T cell receptor beta chains were all obtained from the same sample, sequenced in a study of CD8 T cells in ankylosing spondylitis (dated by TCRdb to about 2017). To prepare the library, 5' RACE was applied. The instrument given in TCRdb is Illumina HiSeq 2500. TCRdb reanalyzed the raw reads on its own, using fastp at Q25 for trimming and MiXCR for clone calling, and kept in-frame beta chains. Each entry is one CDR3 protein sequence, shown with its most common DNA and genes. This sample lists under 300,000 distinct CDR3 sequences; over 9.5% were detected once. 2.6% of the sample comes from the top ten. Sequenced sample: blood, either unsorted or a sorted T cell fraction (not recorded which). Source of these receptors: a male donor with ankylosing spondylitis or in good health (not recorded which).

This clonotype was observed at least ten times. The J gene is TRBJ2-2, the V gene TRBV3-1, with D unresolved. The CDR3 consists of 13 residues. From germline, CDR1 is LGHDT and CDR2 YNNKEL (reference sequence). The V end lost 1 base, the J end lost 9 bases, and 9 bases lay between the germline ends. DNA for the CDR3: TGTGCCAGCAGCCAAGTGGTAGCCAGGGAGCTGTTTTTT. Protein sequence: CASSQVVARELFF.

This clonotype was observed many times. The chain is built from TRBV30 and TRBJ2-1; TRBD2 agrees at 7 bases. V dropped 3 bases and J dropped 3; count of bases not matched to a gene: 2. This CDR3 has 13 residues. Germline V gene lookup returns CDR1 GTSNPN and CDR2 SVGIG (reference sequence). CDR3 in amino acids: CAWSGGGYNEQFF. The CDR3 bases are TGTGCCTGGAGCGGCGGGGGCTACAATGAGCAGTTCTTC.

This clonotype has at least ten counts. The rearrangement joins TRBV18 to TRBJ1-4, with 8 bases matching TRBD1. This CDR3 has 15 residues. V dropped 1 base and J dropped 5; count of bases not matched to a gene: 3. Germline V gives CDR1 KGHSH, CDR2 LQKENI. The CDR3 nucleotides read TGTGCCAGCTCACCACAGAGACAGGGGAATGAAAAACTGTTTTTT. It is translated as CASSPQRQGNEKLFF.